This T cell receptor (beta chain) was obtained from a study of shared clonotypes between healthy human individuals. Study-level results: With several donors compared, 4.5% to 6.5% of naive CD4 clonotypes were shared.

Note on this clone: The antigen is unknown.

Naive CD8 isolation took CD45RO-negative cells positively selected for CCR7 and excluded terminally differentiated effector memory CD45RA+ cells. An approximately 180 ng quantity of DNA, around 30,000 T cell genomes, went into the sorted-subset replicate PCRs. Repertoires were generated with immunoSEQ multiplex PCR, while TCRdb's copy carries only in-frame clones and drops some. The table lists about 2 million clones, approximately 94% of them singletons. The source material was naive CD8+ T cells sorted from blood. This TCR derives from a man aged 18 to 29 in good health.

CDR3 coding DNA: TGTGCCAGCAGTTTAATCCCAGTACGTAACTATGGCTACACCTTC. Protein: CASSLIPVRNYGYTF. The chain employs TRBV28 and TRBJ1-2; D is ambiguous. The V gene's germline CDR1 is MDHEN and CDR2 SYDVKM. This CDR3 has 15 residues. Trimming cost V 2 bases and J 1 base, with 11 bases left between them.